This TCR beta chain was identified in a study of blood T cell repertoires in COVID-19. Overall study context: The samples span acute and convalescent COVID-19 from the United States, Italy and Spain.

Deletions cut 1 base from V and 2 bases from J, with 8 bases between. From germline, CDR1 is LNHNV and CDR2 YYDKDF (reference sequence). The length of the CDR3 is 15 residues. Produced via immunoSEQ multiplex PCR; TCRdb's table is partial and in-frame only. The repertoire holds some 180,000 clones, with approximately 85% as singletons. This rearrangement joins TRBV15 to TRBJ1-4; D is undetermined. Sequencing input: PBMCs or T cells enriched from blood (not recorded which). This receptor was obtained from a man in his forties who had recovered from COVID-19. Here the CDR3 reads CATSRGLRTNEKLFF. CDR3 nucleotides: TGTGCCACCAGCAGAGGGCTCAGGACTAATGAAAAACTGTTTTTT.